The clone carrying this T cell receptor (beta chain) was seen more than once but under ten times. The time point here: baseline, week 1 (first vaccination visit). Treatment: pre-vaccination baseline after standard-of-care therapy. The V end was cut by 5 bases, the J end by 10 bases, with 18 bases between. Germline CDR1 LNHNV, CDR2 YYDKDF (reference sequence). This CDR3 is 14 amino acids long. The data derive from a study of a mutant IDH1 vaccine in newly diagnosed glioma. Method: immunoSEQ multiplex PCR; TCRdb's copy keeps in-frame clones and lacks some. Of approximately 92,000 clones in the sample, around four fifths were seen once.

V usage is TRBV15 and J usage is TRBJ2-1; no definite D call. This receptor was taken from a man between 35 and 55 years old with glioma. The starting material was PBMCs, obtained from a glioma patient treated with radiotherapy, temozolomide or both. The CDR3 is CATSLRTSMGEQFF. The CDR3 region has the DNA TGTGCCACCAGCTTACGTACCTCGATGGGGGAGCAGTTCTTC.